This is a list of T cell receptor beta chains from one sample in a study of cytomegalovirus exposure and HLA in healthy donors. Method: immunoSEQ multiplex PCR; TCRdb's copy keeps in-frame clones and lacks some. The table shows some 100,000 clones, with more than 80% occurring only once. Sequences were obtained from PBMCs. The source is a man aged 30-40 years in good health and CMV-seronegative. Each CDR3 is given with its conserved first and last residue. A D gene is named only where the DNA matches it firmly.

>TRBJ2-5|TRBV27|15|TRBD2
CASSRSAGGKETQYF
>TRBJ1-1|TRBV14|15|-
CASSQDGGDNTEAFF
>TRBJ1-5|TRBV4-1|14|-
CASSLRQVYQPQHF
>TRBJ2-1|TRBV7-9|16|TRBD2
CASSLARLAGGNEQFF
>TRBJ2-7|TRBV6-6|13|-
CASNSGTLYEQYF
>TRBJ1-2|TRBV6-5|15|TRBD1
CASSATGTGGDGYTF
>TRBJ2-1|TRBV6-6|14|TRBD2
CASSWTSSYNEQFF
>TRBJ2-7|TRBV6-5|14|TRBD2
CASKGSGGASRPYF
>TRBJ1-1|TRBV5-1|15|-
CASSLSSWGDTEAFF
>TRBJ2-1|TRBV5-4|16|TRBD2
CASSLAGGSSYNEQFF
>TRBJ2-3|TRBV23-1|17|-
CASSPKPRSAFTDTQYF
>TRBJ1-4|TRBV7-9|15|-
CASSSRGGREEKLFF
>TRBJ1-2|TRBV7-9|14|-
CASSPGLGSSGYTF
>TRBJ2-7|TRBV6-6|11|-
CASSGSYEQYF
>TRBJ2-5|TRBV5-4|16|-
CASSQLLTGDLETQYF
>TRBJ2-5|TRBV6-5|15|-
CASSPAAGVMETQYF
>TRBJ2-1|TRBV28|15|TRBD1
CASSLWDRAYNEQFF
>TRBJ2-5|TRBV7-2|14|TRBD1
CASSTRQGRETQYF
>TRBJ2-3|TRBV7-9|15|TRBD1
CASSSTSTGEDTQYF
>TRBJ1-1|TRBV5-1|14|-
CASSTVTENTEAFF
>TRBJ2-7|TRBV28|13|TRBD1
CVTSRDRGYEQYF
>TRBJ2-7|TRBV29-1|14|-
CSVVPLVGADEQYF
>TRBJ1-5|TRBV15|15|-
CATSRERRYNQPQHF
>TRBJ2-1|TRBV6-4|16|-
CASSDSVSGSRNEQFF
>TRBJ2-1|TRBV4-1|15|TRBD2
CASSLAGASYNEQFF
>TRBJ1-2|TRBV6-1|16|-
CASSEPSGQKNYGYTF
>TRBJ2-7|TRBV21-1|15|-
CASSKGGLAHYEQYF
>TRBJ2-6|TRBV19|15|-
CATLPRESGANVLTF
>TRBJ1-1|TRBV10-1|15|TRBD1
CASTQIGQGDTEAFF
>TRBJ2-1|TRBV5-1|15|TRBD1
CASSLRQDRGNEQFF
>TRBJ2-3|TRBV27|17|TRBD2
CASSVRTSGGARDTQYF
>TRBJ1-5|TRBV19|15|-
CASSIGGVENQPQHF
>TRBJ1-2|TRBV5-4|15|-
CASSLGGRFNYGYTF
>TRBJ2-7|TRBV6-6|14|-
CASKGIRSSYEQYF
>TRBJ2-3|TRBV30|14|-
CAGGLGTSTDTQYF
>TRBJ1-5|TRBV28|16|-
CASSLTLVGQNQPQHF
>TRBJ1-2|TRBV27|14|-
CASSLRGGSAGYTF
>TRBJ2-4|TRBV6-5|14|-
CASSRRDNQNIQYF
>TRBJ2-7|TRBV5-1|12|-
CASSYGGYEQYF
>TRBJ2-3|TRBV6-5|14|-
CASSHGPSTDTQYF
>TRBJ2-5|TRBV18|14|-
CASSPPRGGETQYF
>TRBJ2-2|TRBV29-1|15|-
CSVEIYGTITGELFF